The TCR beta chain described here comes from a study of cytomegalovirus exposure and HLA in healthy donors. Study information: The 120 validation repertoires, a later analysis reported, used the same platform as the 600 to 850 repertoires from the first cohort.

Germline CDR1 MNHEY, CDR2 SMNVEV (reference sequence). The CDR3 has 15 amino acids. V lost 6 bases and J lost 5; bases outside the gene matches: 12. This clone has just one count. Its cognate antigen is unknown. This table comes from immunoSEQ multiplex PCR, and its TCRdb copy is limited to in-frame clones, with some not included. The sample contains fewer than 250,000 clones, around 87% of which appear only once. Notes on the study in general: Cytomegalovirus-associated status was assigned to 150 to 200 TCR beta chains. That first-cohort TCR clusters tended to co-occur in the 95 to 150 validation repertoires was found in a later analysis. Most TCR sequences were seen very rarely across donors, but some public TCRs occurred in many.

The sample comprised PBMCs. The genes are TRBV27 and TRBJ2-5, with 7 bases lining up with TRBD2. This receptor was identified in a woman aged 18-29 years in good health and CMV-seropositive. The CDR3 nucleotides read TGTGCCAGCAGGCCCGGGGCGGGAGCCCCTGAGACCCAGTACTTC. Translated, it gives CASRPGAGAPETQYF.